The sequence of this T cell receptor beta chain was determined in a study of CXCR3-negative and CXCR3-positive naive CD8 T cells. Findings and caveats of the study: Comparison of naive CXCR3-negative and CXCR3-positive cells revealed similar TRBV-TRBJ usage, while memory cells differed. Naive cells with CXCR3 showed TRB CDR3s that were more hydrophobic than those in CXCR3-negative naive cells.

Regarding this clonotype: Its antigen is not known.

Germline V lookup: CDR1 SGHVS, CDR2 FNYEAQ. The CDR3 contains 17 residues. UMI-labeled 5' RACE TRB cDNA libraries were prepared from the cells. TCRdb reprocessed the 5' RACE reads and stores each CDR3 protein as one record, lacking DNA. The sample features roughly 110,000 distinct CDR3 sequences, with 0.38% in its top ten. The clonotype originates from a human donor in good health. Some clones in this sample may be carry-over from other donors' samples. Source material: naive CXCR3+ CD8+ T cells from blood. The subset: CD45RO-CCR7+CD27+CD95- naive CD8+ T cells expressing CXCR3 (TNR3+). V gene TRBV7-6 combines with J gene TRBJ1-2; the D gene TCRdb calls, TRBD1, cannot be checked with no DNA. The CDR3 region is CASSLDRGPLQASGYTF.